This T cell receptor beta chain was sequenced during a study of blood T cell repertoires in COVID-19. At the level of the study: The United States, Italy and Spain provided the acute and convalescent COVID-19 samples.

Assay: immunoSEQ multiplex PCR; the TCRdb copy retains only in-frame clones and omits some. The table has some 310,000 clones, roughly 90% seen once. Seattle enrolled patients during active infection and tracked them longitudinally. Trimming took 1 base from V and 5 from J, leaving 17 bases between them. The length of the CDR3 is 17 residues. CDR1 is MNHEY, CDR2 SMNVEV, per germline (reference sequence). The sequencing sample was made of peripheral blood. The chain carries TRBV27 and TRBJ2-2; possibly TRBD1 for D (6 bases). The TCR sequence derives from a woman in her thirties with COVID-19, enrolled during active disease. In nucleotides, the CDR3 is TGTGCCAGCAGTTTATTGCGTCAGGGGCTGGGTACCGGGGAGCTGTTTTTT. This gives the protein CASSLLRQGLGTGELFF.